This is a list of T cell receptor beta chains from one sample in a study of T cell repertoires in cytomegalovirus infection. Each CDR3 protein gets one entry after TCRdb re-called the reads with MiXCR. The sample carries 740,000 or so distinct CDR3 sequences, 35% recorded once. The sample was PBMCs. The source of these receptors is a human donor in good health (CMV status not recorded). Some clones in this sample may be carry-over from other donors' samples. Each CDR3 is given with its conserved first and last residue. A D gene is named only where the DNA matches it firmly. Only some rows state a clone size, as once, few, many or a class for expanded clones.

NA,NA,TRBV20-1,TRBJ1-5,CSAARAGITRSNQPQHF,TGCAGTGCCGCACGGGCGGGTATAACTAGAAGCAATCAGCCCCAGCATTTT
TRBD1,many,TRBV7-2,TRBJ2-1,CASSSGQGRNEQFF,TGTGCCAGCAGCTCGGGACAGGGTAGGAATGAGCAGTTCTTC
NA,few,TRBV19,TRBJ1-1,CASSILQVRGTEAFF,TGTGCCAGTAGTATATTGCAGGTTCGGGGCACTGAAGCTTTCTTT
NA,few,TRBV10-3,TRBJ2-3,CAIRGPSIKDTQYF,TGTGCCATCAGGGGACCGTCGATAAAGGATACGCAGTATTTT
TRBD2,NA,TRBV20-1,TRBJ2-7,CSAGPQAGGSYEQYF,TGCAGTGCCGGACCTCAGGCGGGAGGTTCCTACGAGCAGTACTTC
NA,few,TRBV7-9,TRBJ2-5,CASSLFSLQETQYF,TGTGCCAGCAGCTTGTTCAGCTTACAAGAGACCCAGTACTTC
TRBD1,NA,TRBV5-1,TRBJ1-3,CASSFGQASGNTIYF,TGCGCCAGCAGCTTCGGACAGGCTTCTGGAAACACCATATATTTT
NA,NA,TRBV4-1,TRBJ2-2,CASSQDGAGASTGELFF,TGCGCCAGCAGCCAAGATGGGGCGGGGGCGAGCACCGGGGAGCTGTTTTTT
NA,few,TRBV5-1,TRBJ2-7,CASSSSGGSTYEQYF,TGCGCCAGCAGCTCGTCGGGCGGCAGCACCTACGAGCAGTACTTC
TRBD2,NA,TRBV7-8,TRBJ2-3,CASSLATSRYLTDTQYF,TGTGCCAGCAGCTTAGCGACTAGCCGCTACCTCACAGATACGCAGTATTTT
NA,NA,TRBV7-2,TRBJ2-7,CVSILAKTDEQYF,TGTGTCAGCATCTTAGCGAAGACCGACGAACAGTACTTC
NA,NA,TRBV14,TRBJ1-2,CASSQNLNYGYTF,TGTGCCAGCAGCCAAAATCTTAACTATGGCTACACCTTC
TRBD1,NA,TRBV6-6,TRBJ2-1,CASSTRTGRRNEQFF,TGTGCCAGCAGCACCAGGACAGGGAGACGCAATGAGCAGTTCTTC
NA,NA,TRBV7-6,TRBJ2-1,CASSLIGAATYNEQFF,TGTGCCAGCAGCTTAATCGGGGCGGCGACCTACAATGAGCAGTTCTTC
NA,NA,TRBV20-1,TRBJ2-5,CSASSAIQETQYF,TGCAGTGCTAGCTCCGCCATCCAAGAGACCCAGTACTTC
NA,NA,TRBV6-2/TRBV6-3,TRBJ2-7,CASLGPSYEQYF,TGTGCCAGCCTCGGGCCCTCCTACGAGCAGTACTTC
TRBD1,few,TRBV7-2,TRBJ2-3,CASSLPRTGGANTQYF,TGTGCCAGCAGCTTACCCCGGACAGGGGGCGCGAATACGCAGTATTTT